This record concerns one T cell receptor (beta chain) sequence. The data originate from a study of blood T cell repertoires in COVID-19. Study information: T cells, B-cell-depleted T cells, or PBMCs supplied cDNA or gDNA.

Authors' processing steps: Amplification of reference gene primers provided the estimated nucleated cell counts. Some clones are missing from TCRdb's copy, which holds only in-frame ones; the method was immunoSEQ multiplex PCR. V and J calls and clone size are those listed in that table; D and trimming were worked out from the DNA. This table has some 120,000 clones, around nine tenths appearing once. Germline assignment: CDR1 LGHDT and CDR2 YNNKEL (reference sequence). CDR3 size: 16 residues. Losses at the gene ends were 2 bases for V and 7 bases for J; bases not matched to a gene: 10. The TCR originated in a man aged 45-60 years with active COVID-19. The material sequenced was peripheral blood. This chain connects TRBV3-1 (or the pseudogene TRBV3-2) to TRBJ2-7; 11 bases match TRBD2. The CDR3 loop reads CASSQPIAGGLSEQYF. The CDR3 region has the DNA TGTGCCAGCAGCCAACCCATAGCGGGGGGGCTTAGTGAGCAGTACTTC.